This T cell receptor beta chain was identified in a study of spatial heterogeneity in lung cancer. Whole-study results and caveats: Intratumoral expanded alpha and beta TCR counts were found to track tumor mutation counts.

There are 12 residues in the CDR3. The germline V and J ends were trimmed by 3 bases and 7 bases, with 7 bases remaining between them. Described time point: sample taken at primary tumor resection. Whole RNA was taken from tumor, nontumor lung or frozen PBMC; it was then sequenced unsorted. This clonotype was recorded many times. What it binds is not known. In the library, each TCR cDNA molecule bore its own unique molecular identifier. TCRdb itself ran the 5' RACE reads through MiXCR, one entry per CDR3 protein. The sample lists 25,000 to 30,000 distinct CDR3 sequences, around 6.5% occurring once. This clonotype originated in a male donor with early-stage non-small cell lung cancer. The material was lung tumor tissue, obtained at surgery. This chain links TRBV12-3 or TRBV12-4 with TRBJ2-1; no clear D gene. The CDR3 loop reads CASSFYRNEQFF. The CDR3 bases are TGTGCCAGCAGTTTCTATCGGAATGAGCAGTTCTTC.